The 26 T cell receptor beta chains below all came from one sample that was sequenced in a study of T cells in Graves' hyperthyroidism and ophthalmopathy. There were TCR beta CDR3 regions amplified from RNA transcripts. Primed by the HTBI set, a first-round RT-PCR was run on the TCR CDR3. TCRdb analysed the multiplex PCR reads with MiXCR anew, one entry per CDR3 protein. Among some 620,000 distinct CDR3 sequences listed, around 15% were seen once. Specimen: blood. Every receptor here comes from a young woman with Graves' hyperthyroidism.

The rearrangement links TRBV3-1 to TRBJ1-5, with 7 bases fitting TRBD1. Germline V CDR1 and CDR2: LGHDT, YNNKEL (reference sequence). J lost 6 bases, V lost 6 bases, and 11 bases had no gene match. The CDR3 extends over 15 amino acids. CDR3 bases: TGTGCCAGCAGTCCGGGACAGACGGTTGGTCAGCCCCAGCATTTT. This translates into CASSPGQTVGQPQHF.

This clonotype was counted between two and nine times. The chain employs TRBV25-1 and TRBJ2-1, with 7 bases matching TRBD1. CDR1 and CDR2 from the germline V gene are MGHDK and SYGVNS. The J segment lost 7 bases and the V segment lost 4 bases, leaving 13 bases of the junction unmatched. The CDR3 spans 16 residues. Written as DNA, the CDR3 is TGTGCCAGCAGTGGTTTACGGGGACCCAGGGGGAATGAGCAGTTCTTC. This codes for CASSGLRGPRGNEQFF.

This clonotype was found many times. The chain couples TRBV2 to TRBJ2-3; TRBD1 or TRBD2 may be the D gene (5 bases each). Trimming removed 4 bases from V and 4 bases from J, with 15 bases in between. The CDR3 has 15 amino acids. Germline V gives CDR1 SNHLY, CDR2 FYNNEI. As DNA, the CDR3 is TGTGCCAGCAGTGGGACACCCCAGAGGGCAGATACGCAGTATTTT. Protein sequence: CASSGTPQRADTQYF.

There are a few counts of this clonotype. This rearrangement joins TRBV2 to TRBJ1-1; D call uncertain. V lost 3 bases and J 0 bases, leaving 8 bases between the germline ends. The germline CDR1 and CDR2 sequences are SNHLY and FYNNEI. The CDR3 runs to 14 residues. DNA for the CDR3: TGTGCCAGCAGTGATCTAAGCATGAACACTGAAGCTTTCTTT. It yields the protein CASSDLSMNTEAFF.

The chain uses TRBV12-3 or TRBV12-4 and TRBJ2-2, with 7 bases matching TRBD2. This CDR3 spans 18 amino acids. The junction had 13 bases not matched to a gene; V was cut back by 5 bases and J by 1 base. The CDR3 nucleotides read TGTGCCAGCAGTCCCGACCAGTATAGCGGGCTGAACACCGGGGAGCTGTTTTTT. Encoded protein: CASSPDQYSGLNTGELFF.

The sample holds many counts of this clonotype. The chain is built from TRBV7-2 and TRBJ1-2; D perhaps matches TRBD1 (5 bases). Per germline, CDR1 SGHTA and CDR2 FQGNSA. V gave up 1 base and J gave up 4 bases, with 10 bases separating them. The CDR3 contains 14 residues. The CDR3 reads CASSLVRAGYGYTF. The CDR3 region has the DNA TGTGCCAGCAGCTTAGTCAGGGCGGGCTATGGCTACACCTTC.

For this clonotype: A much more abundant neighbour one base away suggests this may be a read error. CDR3 DNA sequence: TGTGCCAGCAGTTACTACGGCAGAGGCCACGAGCAGTACTTC. Encoded protein: CASSYYGRGHEQYF. The chain links TRBV6-5 to TRBJ2-7; D uncertain. CDR3 length: 14 residues. CDR1 and CDR2 from the germline V gene are MNHEY and SVGAGI. V was trimmed by 1 base and J by 5 bases, leaving 12 bases between them.

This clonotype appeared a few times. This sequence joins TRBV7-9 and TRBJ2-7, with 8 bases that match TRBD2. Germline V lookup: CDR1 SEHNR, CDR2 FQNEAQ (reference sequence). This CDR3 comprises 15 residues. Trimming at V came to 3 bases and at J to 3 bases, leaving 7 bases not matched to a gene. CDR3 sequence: CASSFTGGRNYEQYF. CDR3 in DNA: TGTGCCAGCAGCTTCACGGGAGGGAGGAACTACGAGCAGTACTTC. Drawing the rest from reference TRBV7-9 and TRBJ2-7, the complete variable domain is DTGVSQNPRHKITKRGQNVTFRCDPISEHNRLYWYRQTLGQGPEFLTYFQNEAQLEKSRLLSDRFSAERPKGSFSTLEIQRTEQGDSAMYLCASSFTGGRNYEQYFGPGTRLTVT.

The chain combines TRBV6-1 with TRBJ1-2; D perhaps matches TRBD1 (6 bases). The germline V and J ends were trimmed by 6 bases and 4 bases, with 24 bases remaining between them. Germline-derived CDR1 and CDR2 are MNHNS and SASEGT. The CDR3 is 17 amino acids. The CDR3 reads CASSKDRKVGRFYGYTF. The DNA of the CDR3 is TGTGCCAGCAGCAAAGACAGGAAGGTTGGACGATTCTATGGCTACACCTTC.

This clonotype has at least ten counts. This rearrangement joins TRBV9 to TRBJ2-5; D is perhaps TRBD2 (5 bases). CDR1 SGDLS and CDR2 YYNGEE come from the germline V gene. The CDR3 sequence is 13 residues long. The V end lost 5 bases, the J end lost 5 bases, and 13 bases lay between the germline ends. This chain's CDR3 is CASSVTGSETQYF. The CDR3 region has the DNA TGTGCCAGCAGTGTGACTGGGAGCGAGACCCAGTACTTC.

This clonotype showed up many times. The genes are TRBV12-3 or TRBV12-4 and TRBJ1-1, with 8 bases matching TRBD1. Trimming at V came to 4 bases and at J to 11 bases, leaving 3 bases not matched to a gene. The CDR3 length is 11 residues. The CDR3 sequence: CASSWGQEAFF. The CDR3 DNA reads TGTGCCAGCAGTTGGGGACAGGAGGCTTTCTTT.

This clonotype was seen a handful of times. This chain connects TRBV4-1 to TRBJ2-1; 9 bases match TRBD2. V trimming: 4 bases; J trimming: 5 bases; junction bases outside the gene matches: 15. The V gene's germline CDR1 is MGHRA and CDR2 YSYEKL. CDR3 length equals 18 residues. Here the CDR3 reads CASSPGARAGGRHNEQFF. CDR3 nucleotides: TGCGCCAGCAGCCCAGGGGCCCGAGCGGGAGGTCGCCACAATGAGCAGTTCTTC.

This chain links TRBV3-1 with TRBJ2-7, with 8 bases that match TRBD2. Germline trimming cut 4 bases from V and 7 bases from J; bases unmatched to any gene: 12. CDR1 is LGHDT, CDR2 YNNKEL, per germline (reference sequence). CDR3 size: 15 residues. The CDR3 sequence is CASSPLLADAFEQYF. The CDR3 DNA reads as TGTGCCAGCAGCCCACTACTAGCGGACGCTTTTGAGCAGTACTTC.

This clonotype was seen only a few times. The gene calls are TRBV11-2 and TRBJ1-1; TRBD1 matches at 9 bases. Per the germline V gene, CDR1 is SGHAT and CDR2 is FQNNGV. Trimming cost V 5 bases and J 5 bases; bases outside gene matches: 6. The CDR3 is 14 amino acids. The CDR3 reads CASSHGTGRTEAFF. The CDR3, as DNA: TGTGCCAGCAGCCACGGGACAGGGAGGACTGAAGCTTTCTTT.

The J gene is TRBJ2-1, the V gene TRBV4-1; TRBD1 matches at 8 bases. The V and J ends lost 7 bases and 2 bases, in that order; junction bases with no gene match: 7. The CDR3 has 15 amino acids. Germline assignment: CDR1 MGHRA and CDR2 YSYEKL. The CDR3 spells CASTTSGGTYNEQFF. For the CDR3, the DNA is TGCGCCAGCACCACATCAGGGGGCACCTACAATGAGCAGTTCTTC.

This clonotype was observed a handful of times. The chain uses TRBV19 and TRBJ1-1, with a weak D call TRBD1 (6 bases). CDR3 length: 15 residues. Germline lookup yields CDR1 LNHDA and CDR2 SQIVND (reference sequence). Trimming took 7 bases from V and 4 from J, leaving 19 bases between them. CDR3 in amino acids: CASIPGTGSLTEAFF. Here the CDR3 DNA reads TGTGCCAGTATCCCGGGCACAGGGTCTCTCACTGAAGCTTTCTTT.

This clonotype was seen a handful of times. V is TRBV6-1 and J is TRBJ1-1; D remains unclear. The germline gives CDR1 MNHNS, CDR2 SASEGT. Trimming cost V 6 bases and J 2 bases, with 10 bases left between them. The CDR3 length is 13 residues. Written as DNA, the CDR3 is TGTGCCAGCAGGACCCTTTTTAACACTGAAGCTTTCTTT. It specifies CASRTLFNTEAFF.

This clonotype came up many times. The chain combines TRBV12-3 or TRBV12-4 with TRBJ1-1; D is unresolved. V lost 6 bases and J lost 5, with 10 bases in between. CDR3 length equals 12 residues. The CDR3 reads CASSPTVTEAFF. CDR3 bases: TGTGCCAGCAGCCCAACGGTAACTGAAGCTTTCTTT.

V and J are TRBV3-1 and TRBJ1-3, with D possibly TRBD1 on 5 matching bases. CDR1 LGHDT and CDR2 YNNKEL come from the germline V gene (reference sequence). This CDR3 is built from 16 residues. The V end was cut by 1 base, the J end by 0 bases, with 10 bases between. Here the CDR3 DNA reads TGTGCCAGCAGCCAAGCTGGGGGAAGCTCTGGAAACACCATATATTTT. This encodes CASSQAGGSSGNTIYF. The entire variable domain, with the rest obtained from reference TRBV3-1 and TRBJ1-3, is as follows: DTAVSQTPKYLVTQMGNDKSIKCEQNLGHDTMYWYKQDSKKFLKIMFSYNNKELIINETVPNRFSPKSPDKAHLNLHINSLELGDSAVYFCASSQAGGSSGNTIYFGEGSWLTVV.

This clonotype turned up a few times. The CDR3 protein is CSASTNQPQHF. The CDR3 nucleotides are TGCAGTGCTAGCACTAATCAGCCCCAGCATTTT. This chain uses TRBV20-1 with TRBJ1-5; D is ambiguous. Germline V lookup: CDR1 DFQATT, CDR2 SNEGSKA (reference sequence). V shed 3 bases and J shed 4 bases, with 4 bases lying between them. The CDR3 is 11 residues long.

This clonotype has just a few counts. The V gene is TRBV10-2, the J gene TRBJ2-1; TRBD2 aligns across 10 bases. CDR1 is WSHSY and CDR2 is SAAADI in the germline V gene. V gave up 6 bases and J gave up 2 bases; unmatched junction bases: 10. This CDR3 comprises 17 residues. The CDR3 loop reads CASSPVLAGGPYNEQFF. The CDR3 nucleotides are TGCGCCAGCAGCCCAGTCTTAGCGGGAGGCCCCTACAATGAGCAGTTCTTC.

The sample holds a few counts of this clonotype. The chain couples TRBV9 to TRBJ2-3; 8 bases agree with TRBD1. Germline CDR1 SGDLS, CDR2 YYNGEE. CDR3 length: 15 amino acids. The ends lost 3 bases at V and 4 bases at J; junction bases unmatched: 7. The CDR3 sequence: CASSGYRGRSDTQYF. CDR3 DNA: TGTGCCAGCAGCGGGTACAGGGGGAGGTCAGATACGCAGTATTTT.

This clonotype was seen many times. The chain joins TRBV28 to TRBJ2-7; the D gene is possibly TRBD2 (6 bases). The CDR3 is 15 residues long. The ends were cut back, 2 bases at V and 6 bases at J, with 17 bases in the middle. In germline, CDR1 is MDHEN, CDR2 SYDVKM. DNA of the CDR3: TGTGCCAGCAGTTTAGGCGGCGGGAATCTAGGCGAGCAGTACTTC. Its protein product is CASSLGGGNLGEQYF.

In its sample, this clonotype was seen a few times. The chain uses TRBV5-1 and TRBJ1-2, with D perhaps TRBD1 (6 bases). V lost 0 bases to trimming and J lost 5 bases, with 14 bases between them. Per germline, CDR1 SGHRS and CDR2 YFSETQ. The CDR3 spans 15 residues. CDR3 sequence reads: CASSLAGTNKYGYTF. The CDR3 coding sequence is TGCGCCAGCAGCTTGGCTGGGACAAACAAATATGGCTACACCTTC.

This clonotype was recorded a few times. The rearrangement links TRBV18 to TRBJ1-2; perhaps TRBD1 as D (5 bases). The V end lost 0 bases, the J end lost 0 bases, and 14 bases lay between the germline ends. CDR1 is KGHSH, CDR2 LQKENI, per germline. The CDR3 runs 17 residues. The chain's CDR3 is CASSPPGTGQANYGYTF. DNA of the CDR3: TGTGCCAGCTCACCACCCGGGACTGGACAAGCTAACTATGGCTACACCTTC.

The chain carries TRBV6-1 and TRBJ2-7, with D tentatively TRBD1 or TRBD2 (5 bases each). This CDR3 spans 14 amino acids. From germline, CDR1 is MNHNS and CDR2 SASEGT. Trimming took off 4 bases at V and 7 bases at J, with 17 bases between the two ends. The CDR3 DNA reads TGTGCCAGCAGTGTGTTATATGGGACGGATGAGCAGTACTTC. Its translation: CASSVLYGTDEQYF.